The rows below give T cell receptor beta chains drawn from one sample of a study of siplizumab effects on memory and regulatory T cells. Using immunoSEQ multiplex PCR, the repertoire was profiled, and TCRdb retains in-frame clones only, with some absent. Of 90,000 to 120,000 clones in the sample, around 94% were seen once. Sequences were obtained from Tregs sorted from blood. Source of these receptors: a human donor in good health. CDR3s include the opening cysteine and the closing phenylalanine or tryptophan. The order of the fields is CDR3 protein, CDR3 DNA, V gene, clone size, D gene, J gene, CDR3 length. The D gene is left open where the match is weak. Clone size is given for some rows only: seen once, a few or many times, or a class if the clone is expanded.

CDR3 protein: CASSSSDSRKNIQYF
CDR3 DNA: TGTGCCAGCAGCTCGTCCGACAGCAGAAAAAACATTCAGTACTTC
V gene: TRBV7-8
clone size: -
D gene: -
J gene: TRBJ2-4
CDR3 length: 15

CDR3 protein: CASSVDSGNTIYF
CDR3 DNA: TGTGCCAGCAGCGTCGATTCTGGAAACACCATATATTTT
V gene: TRBV7-8
clone size: -
D gene: -
J gene: TRBJ1-3
CDR3 length: 13

CDR3 protein: CSAGGQREQYF
CDR3 DNA: TGCAGTGCTGGGGGACAGCGGGAGCAGTACTTC
V gene: TRBV20-1
clone size: -
D gene: TRBD1
J gene: TRBJ2-7
CDR3 length: 11

CDR3 protein: CASSSGRTTDTQYF
CDR3 DNA: TGTGCCAGCAGTAGCGGGAGAACCACAGATACGCAGTATTTT
V gene: TRBV6-5
clone size: -
D gene: TRBD2
J gene: TRBJ2-3
CDR3 length: 14

CDR3 protein: CASSWPRGRSYEQYF
CDR3 DNA: TGTGCCAGCAGTTGGCCTCGGGGGCGGTCCTACGAGCAGTACTTC
V gene: TRBV28
clone size: -
D gene: -
J gene: TRBJ2-7
CDR3 length: 15

CDR3 protein: CASSLLPGGREQYF
CDR3 DNA: TGTGCCAGCAGTTTATTGCCGGGAGGTCGGGAGCAGTACTTC
V gene: TRBV28
clone size: -
D gene: TRBD2
J gene: TRBJ2-7
CDR3 length: 14

CDR3 protein: CASSKNSSDLGELNGYTF
CDR3 DNA: TGTGCCAGCAGCAAGAACTCATCGGACCTGGGGGAACTTAATGGCTACACCTTC
V gene: TRBV21-1
clone size: -
D gene: -
J gene: TRBJ1-2
CDR3 length: 18

CDR3 protein: CASSPRGTGTGVYF
CDR3 DNA: TGTGCCAGCAGCCCACGAGGGACCGGGACAGGGGTTTATTTT
V gene: TRBV7-9
clone size: -
D gene: TRBD1
J gene: TRBJ2-3
CDR3 length: 14

CDR3 protein: CASSVLQGDSEQFF
CDR3 DNA: TGTGCCAGCAGCGTATTACAGGGAGATAGTGAGCAGTTCTTC
V gene: TRBV11-3
clone size: -
D gene: -
J gene: TRBJ2-1
CDR3 length: 14

CDR3 protein: CASSLKETQYF
CDR3 DNA: TGTGCCAGCTCGCTTAAAGAGACCCAGTACTTC
V gene: TRBV18
clone size: -
D gene: -
J gene: TRBJ2-5
CDR3 length: 11

CDR3 protein: CASSQQFAGVIYGYTF
CDR3 DNA: TGCGCCAGCAGCCAACAATTCGCAGGAGTTATCTATGGCTACACCTTC
V gene: TRBV4-1
clone size: -
D gene: -
J gene: TRBJ1-2
CDR3 length: 16

CDR3 protein: CASGDQPQHF
CDR3 DNA: TGTGCCAGCGGAGATCAGCCCCAGCATTTT
V gene: TRBV7-9
clone size: -
D gene: -
J gene: TRBJ1-5
CDR3 length: 10

CDR3 protein: CASSPPRVGIAEAFF
CDR3 DNA: TGTGCCAGCAGCCCGCCTAGGGTCGGTATAGCTGAAGCTTTCTTT
V gene: TRBV7-9
clone size: -
D gene: -
J gene: TRBJ1-1
CDR3 length: 15

CDR3 protein: CASSRWAGDNQPQHF
CDR3 DNA: TGTGCCAGCTCAAGGTGGGCAGGAGATAATCAGCCCCAGCATTTT
V gene: TRBV18
clone size: -
D gene: -
J gene: TRBJ1-5
CDR3 length: 15

CDR3 protein: CASSTWMGETQYF
CDR3 DNA: TGTGCCAGCAGCACGTGGATGGGGGAGACCCAGTACTTC
V gene: TRBV7-2
clone size: -
D gene: -
J gene: TRBJ2-5
CDR3 length: 13

CDR3 protein: CASSEDTSRGAFF
CDR3 DNA: TGTGCCAGCAGCGAAGACACCTCTCGAGGGGCTTTCTTT
V gene: TRBV13
clone size: -
D gene: -
J gene: TRBJ1-1
CDR3 length: 13

CDR3 protein: CSVDGGFSGNTIYF
CDR3 DNA: TGCAGCGTTGATGGGGGGTTTTCTGGAAACACCATATATTTT
V gene: TRBV29-1
clone size: -
D gene: -
J gene: TRBJ1-3
CDR3 length: 14

CDR3 protein: CASSIPGNSGANVLTF
CDR3 DNA: TGTGCCAGTAGTATCCCAGGCAACTCTGGGGCCAACGTCCTGACTTTC
V gene: TRBV19
clone size: once
D gene: -
J gene: TRBJ2-6
CDR3 length: 16

CDR3 protein: CASSFNAAGTSGAYNEQFF
CDR3 DNA: TGCGCCAGCAGCTTCAACGCTGCCGGGACTAGCGGGGCCTACAATGAGCAGTTCTTC
V gene: TRBV5-1
clone size: medium-sized
D gene: TRBD2
J gene: TRBJ2-1
CDR3 length: 19

CDR3 protein: CASRPLDRVSYNSPLHF
CDR3 DNA: TGTGCCAGCAGGCCACTGGACAGGGTCTCCTATAATTCACCCCTCCACTTT
V gene: TRBV2
clone size: -
D gene: TRBD1
J gene: TRBJ1-6
CDR3 length: 17

CDR3 protein: CASSLDIIQGATGELFF
CDR3 DNA: TGCGCCAGCAGCCTCGATATTATACAGGGGGCTACCGGGGAGCTGTTTTTT
V gene: TRBV5-1
clone size: -
D gene: TRBD1
J gene: TRBJ2-2
CDR3 length: 17

CDR3 protein: CASSSLAGVGEQYF
CDR3 DNA: TGTGCCAGCAGCTCACTAGCGGGAGTAGGCGAGCAGTACTTC
V gene: TRBV7-2
clone size: -
D gene: TRBD2
J gene: TRBJ2-7
CDR3 length: 14

CDR3 protein: CASSRTTGTGQPQHF
CDR3 DNA: TGTGCCAGCAGCAGAACGACAGGGACGGGCCAGCCCCAGCATTTT
V gene: TRBV7-9
clone size: -
D gene: TRBD1
J gene: TRBJ1-5
CDR3 length: 15

CDR3 protein: CASSLGGHSTDTQYF
CDR3 DNA: TGTGCCAGCAGCTTGGGGGGGCATTCCACAGATACGCAGTATTTT
V gene: TRBV5-4
clone size: -
D gene: -
J gene: TRBJ2-3
CDR3 length: 15

CDR3 protein: CASSSQGLAGRQFF
CDR3 DNA: TGTGCCAGCAGTTCTCAAGGACTAGCGGGGCGGCAGTTCTTC
V gene: TRBV6-4
clone size: -
D gene: TRBD2
J gene: TRBJ2-1
CDR3 length: 14

CDR3 protein: CASSYQGLYEQYF
CDR3 DNA: TGTGCCAGCAGTTACCAGGGTCTCTACGAGCAGTACTTC
V gene: TRBV6-6
clone size: -
D gene: -
J gene: TRBJ2-7
CDR3 length: 13

CDR3 protein: CASSRTGGSGANVLTF
CDR3 DNA: TGTGCCAGCTCACGGACGGGGGGCTCTGGGGCCAACGTCCTGACTTTC
V gene: TRBV18
clone size: -
D gene: TRBD2
J gene: TRBJ2-6
CDR3 length: 16

CDR3 protein: CASSLGRTPNNEQFF
CDR3 DNA: TGTGCCAGCAGCTTAGGACGGACTCCTAACAATGAGCAGTTCTTC
V gene: TRBV7-9
clone size: -
D gene: -
J gene: TRBJ2-1
CDR3 length: 15

CDR3 protein: CASSARGVGYTF
CDR3 DNA: TGTGCCAGCAGCGCCAGGGGTGTGGGCTACACCTTC
V gene: TRBV5-6
clone size: -
D gene: -
J gene: TRBJ1-2
CDR3 length: 12

CDR3 protein: CASRGQGAQSDTQYF
CDR3 DNA: TGTGCCAGCCGCGGGCAGGGGGCGCAATCAGATACGCAGTATTTT
V gene: TRBV28
clone size: -
D gene: TRBD1
J gene: TRBJ2-3
CDR3 length: 15

CDR3 protein: CASSSGGQETQYF
CDR3 DNA: TGTGCCAGTAGTAGTGGCGGCCAAGAGACCCAGTACTTC
V gene: TRBV19
clone size: -
D gene: -
J gene: TRBJ2-5
CDR3 length: 13

CDR3 protein: CASRQGAANEQFF
CDR3 DNA: TGCGCCAGTAGACAGGGGGCTGCCAATGAGCAGTTCTTC
V gene: TRBV5-1
clone size: -
D gene: TRBD1
J gene: TRBJ2-1
CDR3 length: 13

CDR3 protein: CAWSSYRALLSYEQYF
CDR3 DNA: TGTGCCTGGAGTAGTTACAGGGCCCTTCTCTCCTACGAGCAGTACTTC
V gene: TRBV30
clone size: -
D gene: -
J gene: TRBJ2-7
CDR3 length: 16

CDR3 protein: CASSKRDPNTGELFF
CDR3 DNA: TGTGCCAGCAGCAAACGGGACCCGAACACCGGGGAGCTGTTTTTT
V gene: TRBV25-1
clone size: -
D gene: -
J gene: TRBJ2-2
CDR3 length: 15

CDR3 protein: CASSQSGPRRDTQYF
CDR3 DNA: TGTGCCAGCAGCCAATCCGGGCCAAGAAGGGATACGCAGTATTTT
V gene: TRBV7-8
clone size: -
D gene: -
J gene: TRBJ2-3
CDR3 length: 15

CDR3 protein: CASSLGQPSEQYF
CDR3 DNA: TGTGCCAGCAGCTTGGGACAACCTTCGGAGCAGTACTTC
V gene: TRBV5-4
clone size: -
D gene: -
J gene: TRBJ2-7
CDR3 length: 13